The 11 T cell receptor beta chains below were found in one sample sequenced in a study of tumor-infiltrating lymphocytes in primary liver carcinoma. The template, approximately 500 ng total RNA, yielded TCR beta cDNA made with a constant-region primer. Sequencing libraries for TCR beta derived from three nested multiplex PCR rounds that used slightly modified ARM-PCR. TRBV1-TRBV30 forward and Cbeta reverse primers drove the first two approximately 10-cycle rounds. Each CDR3 protein gets one entry after TCRdb re-called the multiplex PCR reads with MiXCR. This table holds around 210,000 distinct CDR3 sequences, 65% found once. Germline DNA was also extracted, while the blood RNA originated from unsorted whole blood. Sequencing used peripheral blood. These receptors were obtained from a woman aged 60-75 years with primary liver carcinoma and hepatitis B virus infection.

V and J are TRBV11-2 and TRBJ2-1, with unresolved D. Germline assignment: CDR1 SGHAT and CDR2 FQNNGV. V was pared by 3 bases and J by 12 bases, with 21 bases between. The CDR3 consists of 15 residues. The CDR3 spells CASSFEIGDYNVQFF. DNA of the CDR3: TGTGCCAGCAGCTTTGAGATCGGAGATTACAACGTGCAGTTCTTC.

The V gene is TRBV29-1, the J gene TRBJ1-1; D is undetermined. Trimming took 0 bases from V and 5 from J, leaving 7 bases between them. This CDR3 is built from 12 residues. CDR1 and CDR2 from the germline V gene are SQVTM and ANQGSEA. The CDR3: CSVEEGWTEAFF. CDR3 nucleotide sequence: TGCAGCGTTGAAGAGGGATGGACTGAAGCTTTCTTT. The whole variable domain, filled in from reference TRBV29-1 and TRBJ1-1, reads SAVISQKPSRDICQRGTSLTIQCQVDSQVTMMFWYRQQPGQSLTLIATANQGSEATYESGFVIDKFPISRPNLTFSTLTVSNMSPEDSSIYLCSVEEGWTEAFFGQGTRLTVV.

A note on this clonotype: This CDR3 is missing its conserved last phenylalanine or tryptophan, likely due to a read error. The gene calls are TRBV18 and TRBJ2-4, with D tentatively TRBD1 (5 bases). Germline CDR1 is KGHSH and CDR2 is LQKENI. The CDR3 is 17 amino acids. V lost 2 bases, J lost 0 bases, and 14 bases lay in between. The CDR3 region is CASSPSTDLVAKNIQYL. The CDR3 coding sequence is TGTGCCAGCTCACCATCGACAGATCTTGTAGCCAAAAACATTCAGTACTTG.

Notes on this clonotype: A read error may produce the germline difference seen at one junction end. V is TRBV11-2 and J is TRBJ2-2, with 13 bases that match TRBD2. Germline values: CDR1 SGHAT, CDR2 FQNNGV. The CDR3 extends over 15 amino acids. CDR3 in DNA: TGTGCCAGCAGCGGGACTAGCGGGATCTCCGGAGAGCTGTTTTTT. Amino acid sequence: CASSGTSGISGELFF.

About this clonotype itself: An end of the junction does not agree with germline; a read error may underlie this. The genes are TRBV4-2 and TRBJ2-5; 7 positions match TRBD2. The CDR3 sequence is 15 residues long. Germline CDR1 and CDR2: LGHNA and YNFKEQ. The CDR3 region has the DNA TGTGCCAGCAACCAAGGCGGGACTACAAAAGAGACCCAGTACTTC. Encoded protein: CASNQGGTTKETQYF.

As regards this clonotype: With a much larger clone just one base away, this may be a read error. The V and J genes are TRBV6-1 and TRBJ1-5; possibly TRBD1 for D (5 bases). The ends were cut back, 7 bases at V and 5 bases at J, with 15 bases in the middle. Germline CDR1 reads MNHNS; CDR2 reads SASEGT. The length of the CDR3 is 14 residues. CDR3 region: CASNSPGLDQPQHF. The DNA for the CDR3 is TGTGCCAGCAACAGTCCGGGACTTGATCAGCCCCAGCATTTT.

The rearrangement uses TRBV29-1 and TRBJ2-7; TRBD1 or TRBD2 may be the D gene (5 bases each). The CDR3 loop spans 16 amino acids. V lost 7 bases to trimming and J lost 2 bases, with 24 bases between them. The germline CDR1 and CDR2 sequences are SQVTM and ANQGSEA. DNA for the CDR3: TGCAGCGCCATTACATCTGGGACCAGCACTCCCTACGAGCAGTACTTC. Its translation: CSAITSGTSTPYEQYF.

Comments on this clonotype: Sequence at one end of the junction differs from germline and may be a read error. The CDR3 region has the DNA TGTGTCAGCATCCCCCGGGACAGGGGGCACGAGACCCAGTACTTC. Its protein is CVSIPRDRGHETQYF. The chain recombines TRBV28 with TRBJ2-5, with 12 bases matching TRBD1. CDR1 is MDHEN, CDR2 SYDVKM, per germline. This CDR3 is 15 amino acids long.

J is TRBJ2-5 and V is TRBV5-1; 7 nucleotides line up with TRBD2. With 1 base clipped from V and 9 bases from J, the junction kept 15 bases outside the gene matches. The length of the CDR3 is 16 residues. Germline V gene sequence: CDR1 SGHRS, CDR2 YFSETQ. CDR3 sequence: CASSLYSGGAGEAQYF. In DNA, the CDR3 is TGCGCCAGCAGCTTGTACTCGGGAGGCGCCGGGGAGGCCCAGTACTTC.

In the case of this clonotype: One base away lies a much larger clone, so this may be a sequencing read error. V is TRBV6-2 or TRBV6-3 and J is TRBJ1-2, with 8 bases that match TRBD1. The CDR3 is 13 amino acids. V was pared by 6 bases and J by 5 bases, with 5 bases of the junction left unmatched. Germline V gives CDR1 MNHEY, CDR2 SVGEGT. The CDR3 loop is CASSSTGEYGYTF. CDR3 DNA sequence: TGTGCCAGCAGCTCGACAGGGGAATATGGCTACACCTTC.

A remark on this clonotype: This sequence may be a read error, since a much larger clone differs from it by one base. The chain is built from TRBV12-3 or TRBV12-4 and TRBJ2-1, with 12 bases aligning to TRBD2. The CDR3 loop spans 15 amino acids. This chain's CDR3 is CAGRYGLAGNNEQFF. CDR3 DNA: TGTGCCGGCAGGTATGGACTAGCGGGAAACAATGAGCAGTTCTTC.